This TCR beta chain is drawn from a study of shared clonotypes between healthy human individuals. A remark on this clone: Other DNA sequences from this sample encode an identical CDR3 as well.

This CDR3 spans 14 amino acids. The V end was cut by 3 bases, the J end by 2 bases, with 10 bases between. Germline lookup yields CDR1 KGHSH and CDR2 LQKENI. Data came from immunoSEQ multiplex PCR; TCRdb stores just in-frame clones and leaves some out. The data contain roughly 1.4 million clones, just under 99% of them singletons. Input material: naive CD4+ T cells sorted from blood. Subset defined: CD45RA+ positively selected. The TCR sequence derives from a man aged 30 to 45 in good health. V usage is TRBV18 and J usage is TRBJ1-1; unclear D gene. The CDR3 protein is CASSPLQGNTEAFF. The CDR3 region has the DNA TGTGCCAGCTCACCCCTTCAAGGAAACACTGAAGCTTTCTTT.